What follows are 4 T cell receptor beta chains derived from one specimen sequenced in a study of blood T cells in healthy people across ages (dated by TCRdb to between 2014 and 2017). The protocol used for the library was 5' RACE. Sequencing took place on an Illumina HiSeq 2500. The second PCR ran for about 7 to 11 cycles and used a J-beta primer mix along with a sample-barcoded 5' primer. The public reads were reanalyzed by TCRdb: fastp trimming at Q25, MiXCR alignment, in-frame beta chains only. Rows with a matching CDR3 protein are joined into one entry that keeps the most common DNA and genes. The sample contains about 1,400,000 distinct CDR3 sequences, about 40% of them found a single time. The ten largest clones represent roughly 8.2% of the sample. The sequenced material came from blood. These receptors came from a woman between 18 and 30 years old in good health.

This clonotype was observed a handful of times. This chain connects TRBV5-1 to TRBJ2-1, with 10 bases aligning to TRBD2. The V segment lost 0 bases and the J segment 6 bases; nucleotides outside the gene matches: 3. The CDR3 has 15 residues. CDR1 is SGHRS and CDR2 is YFSETQ in the germline V gene. The CDR3 bases are TGCGCCAGCAGCTTGGGGGGACTAGCGATCAATGAGCAGTTCTTC. Amino acids: CASSLGGLAINEQFF.

The V and J genes are TRBV29-1 and TRBJ1-1; TRBD1 matches at 7 bases. Germline CDR1 is SQVTM and CDR2 is ANQGSEA. CDR3 length equals 12 residues. The CDR3 here is CTVRKGADEAFF. The CDR3 nucleotides read TGCACAGTTAGAAAGGGGGCGGACGAAGCTTTCTTT. Full variable domain (outside the CDR3, taken from reference TRBV29-1 and TRBJ1-1): SAVISQKPSRDICQRGTSLTIQCQVDSQVTMMFWYRQQPGQSLTLIATANQGSEATYESGFVIDKFPISRPNLTFSTLTVSNMSPEDSSIYLCTVRKGADEAFFGQGTRLTVV.

This clonotype has a handful of counts. The J gene is TRBJ2-3, the V gene TRBV12-3 or TRBV12-4, with TRBD2 as a possible D gene (7 bases). The CDR3 has 16 residues. The V gene lost 5 bases and the J gene lost 3 bases, with 18 bases spanning the gap. The CDR3 bases are TGTGCCAGCAGTGCGACAAGGGGGGGCCCGACAGATACGCAGTATTTT. It encodes CASSATRGGPTDTQYF.

The chain employs TRBV2 and TRBJ1-4; tentatively, D is TRBD1 (5 bases). Germline V lookup: CDR1 SNHLY, CDR2 FYNNEI. The CDR3 totals 14 residues. V was pared by 6 bases and J by 6 bases, with 14 bases between. The CDR3 spells CASSQGPLDEKLFF. In DNA form, the CDR3 reads TGTGCCAGCAGCCAGGGACCCCTGGATGAAAAACTGTTTTTT.